The clone carrying this T cell receptor beta chain was counted a few times. CDR3 length equals 13 residues. V lost 3 bases and J 3 bases, leaving 9 bases between the germline ends. CDR1 and CDR2 (germline): ENHRY, SYGVKD. The source of the sample is a study of identical twins. TCRdb recomputed calls from the 5' RACE reads with MiXCR, one row per CDR3 protein. The sample lists 1.5 million or so distinct CDR3 sequences; roughly a third were seen once. This sequence originates from a newborn girl in good health. The chain links TRBV10-3 to TRBJ2-7; D gene ambiguous. Sequenced material: cord blood. CDR3: CAISDGWFYEQYF. In DNA form, the CDR3 reads TGTGCCATCAGTGATGGGTGGTTCTACGAGCAGTACTTC.